This T cell receptor (beta chain) was captured by sequencing in a study of glioma-infiltrating T cells after dendritic cell vaccination. Study results and limitations: Higher TCR clonality did not directly relate to longer survival. Estimated pretreatment TIL content predicted outcome after dendritic cell vaccination.

CDR1 is SGHNT and CDR2 is YYREEE in the germline V gene (reference sequence). This CDR3 spans 15 amino acids. Trimming removed 3 bases at V and 0 bases at J, with 11 bases between. This clone has a handful of counts. The antigen remains unidentified. The protocol was immunoSEQ multiplex PCR, while the TCRdb copy is restricted to in-frame clones and leaves out a portion. The sample comprises roughly 100,000 clones, roughly 79% of which are singletons, and roughly 12% rests with the top ten. This material consisted of blood, taken before dendritic cell vaccination. The chain has TRBV5-4 and TRBJ2-3, with D perhaps matching TRBD1 (6 bases). The sequence came from a human donor with glioblastoma. CDR3 DNA: TGTGCCAGCAGCTCCGACAGGACTAGCACAGATACGCAGTATTTT. This sequence encodes CASSSDRTSTDTQYF.